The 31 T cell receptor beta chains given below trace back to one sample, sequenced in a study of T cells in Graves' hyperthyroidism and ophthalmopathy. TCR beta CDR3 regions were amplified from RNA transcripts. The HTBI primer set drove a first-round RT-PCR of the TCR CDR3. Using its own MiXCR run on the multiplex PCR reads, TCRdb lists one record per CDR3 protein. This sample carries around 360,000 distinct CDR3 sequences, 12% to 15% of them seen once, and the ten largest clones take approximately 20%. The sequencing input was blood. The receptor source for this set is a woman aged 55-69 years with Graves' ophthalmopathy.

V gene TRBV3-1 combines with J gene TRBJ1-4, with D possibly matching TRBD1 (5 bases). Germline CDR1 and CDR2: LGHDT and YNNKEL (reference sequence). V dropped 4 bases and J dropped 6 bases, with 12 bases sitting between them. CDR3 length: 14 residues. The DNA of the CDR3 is TGTGCCAGCAGCCGTCGGGGGGGGGATGAAAAACTGTTTTTT. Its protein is CASSRRGGDEKLFF.

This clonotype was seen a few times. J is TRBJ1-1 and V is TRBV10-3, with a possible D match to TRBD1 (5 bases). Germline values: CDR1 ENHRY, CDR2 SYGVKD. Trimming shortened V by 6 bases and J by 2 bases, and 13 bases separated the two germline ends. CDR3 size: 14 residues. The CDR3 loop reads CAIRLGQSNTEAFF. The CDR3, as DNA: TGTGCCATCAGACTCGGACAATCTAACACTGAAGCTTTCTTT.

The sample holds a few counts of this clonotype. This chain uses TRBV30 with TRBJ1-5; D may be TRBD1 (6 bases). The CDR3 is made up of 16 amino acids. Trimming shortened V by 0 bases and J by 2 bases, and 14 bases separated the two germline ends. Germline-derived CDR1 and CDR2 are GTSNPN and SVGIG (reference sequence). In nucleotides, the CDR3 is TGTGCCTGGAGTGTAAGGGGGGGGATGGGCAATCAGCCCCAGCATTTT. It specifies CAWSVRGGMGNQPQHF.

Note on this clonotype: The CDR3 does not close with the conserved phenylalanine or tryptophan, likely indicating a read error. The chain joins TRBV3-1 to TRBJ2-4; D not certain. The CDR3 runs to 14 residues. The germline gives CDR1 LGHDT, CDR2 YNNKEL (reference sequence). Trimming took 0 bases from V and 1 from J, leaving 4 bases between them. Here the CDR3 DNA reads TGTGCCAGCAGCCAAGAAGGGGCCAAAAACATTCAGTACCTC. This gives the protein CASSQEGAKNIQYL.

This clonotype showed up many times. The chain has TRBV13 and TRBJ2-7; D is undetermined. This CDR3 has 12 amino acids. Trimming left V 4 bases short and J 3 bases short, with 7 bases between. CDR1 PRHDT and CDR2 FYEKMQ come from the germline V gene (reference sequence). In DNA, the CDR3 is TGTGCCAGCAGCTCACTCAACTACGAGCAGTACTTC. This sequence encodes CASSSLNYEQYF.

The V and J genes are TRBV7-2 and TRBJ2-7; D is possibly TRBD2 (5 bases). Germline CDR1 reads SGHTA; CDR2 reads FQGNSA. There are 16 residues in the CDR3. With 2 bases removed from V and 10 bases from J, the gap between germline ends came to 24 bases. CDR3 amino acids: CASSLIVRGLFYGQYF. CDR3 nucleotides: TGTGCCAGCAGCTTAATAGTTCGGGGTCTTTTCTACGGACAGTACTTC.

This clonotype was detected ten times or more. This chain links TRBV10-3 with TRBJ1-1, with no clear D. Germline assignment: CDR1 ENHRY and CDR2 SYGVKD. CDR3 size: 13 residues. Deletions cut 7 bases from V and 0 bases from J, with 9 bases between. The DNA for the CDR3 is TGTGCCATCACCAAGGACTTGAACACTGAAGCTTTCTTT. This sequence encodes CAITKDLNTEAFF.

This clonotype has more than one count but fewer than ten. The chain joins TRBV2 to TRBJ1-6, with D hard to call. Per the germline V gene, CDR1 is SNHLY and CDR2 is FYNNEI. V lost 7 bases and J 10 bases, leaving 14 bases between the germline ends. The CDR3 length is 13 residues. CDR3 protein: CASKGPGISPLHF. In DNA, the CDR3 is TGTGCCAGCAAAGGTCCGGGGATCTCACCCCTCCACTTT. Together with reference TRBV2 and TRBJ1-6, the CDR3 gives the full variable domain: EPEVTQTPSHQVTQMGQEVILRCVPISNHLYFYWYRQILGQKVEFLVSFYNNEISEKSEIFDDQFSVERPDGSNFTLKIRSTKLEDSAMYFCASKGPGISPLHFGNGTRLTVT.

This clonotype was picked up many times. CDR3 residues: CASSLGTGRVYEQYF. CDR3 nucleotides: TGTGCCAGCAGTTTAGGGACAGGCAGGGTCTACGAGCAGTACTTC. V usage is TRBV27 and J usage is TRBJ2-7; 8 bases line up with TRBD1. CDR1 is MNHEY, CDR2 SMNVEV, per germline (reference sequence). The CDR3 is 15 amino acids. V trimming: 2 bases; J trimming: 3 bases; junction bases outside the gene matches: 6.

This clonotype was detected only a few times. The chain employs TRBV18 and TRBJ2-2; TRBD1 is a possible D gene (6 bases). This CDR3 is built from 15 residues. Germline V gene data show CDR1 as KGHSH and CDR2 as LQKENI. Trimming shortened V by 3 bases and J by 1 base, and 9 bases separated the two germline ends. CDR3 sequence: CASSPQDRNTGELFF. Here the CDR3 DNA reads TGTGCCAGCTCACCTCAGGACAGGAACACCGGGGAGCTGTTTTTT.

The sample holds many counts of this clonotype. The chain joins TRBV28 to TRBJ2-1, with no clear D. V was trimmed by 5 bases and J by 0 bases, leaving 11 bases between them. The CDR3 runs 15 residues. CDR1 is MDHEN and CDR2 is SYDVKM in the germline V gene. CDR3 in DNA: TGTGCCAGCAGTAAGACGTGGAGCTCCTACAATGAGCAGTTCTTC. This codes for CASSKTWSSYNEQFF.

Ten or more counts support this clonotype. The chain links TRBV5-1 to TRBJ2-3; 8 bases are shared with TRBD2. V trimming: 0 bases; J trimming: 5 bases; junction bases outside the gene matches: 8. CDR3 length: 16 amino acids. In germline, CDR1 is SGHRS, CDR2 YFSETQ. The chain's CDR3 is CASSLEAGVGGDTQYF. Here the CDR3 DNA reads TGCGCCAGCAGCTTGGAAGCGGGAGTTGGGGGAGATACGCAGTATTTT.

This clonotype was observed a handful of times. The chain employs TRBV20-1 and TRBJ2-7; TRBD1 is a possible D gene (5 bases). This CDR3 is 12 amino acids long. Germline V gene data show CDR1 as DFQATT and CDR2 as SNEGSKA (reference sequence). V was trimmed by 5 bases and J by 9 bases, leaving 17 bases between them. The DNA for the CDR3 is TGCAGTGCTCCGGACACAGGCTATGTGCAGTACTTC. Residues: CSAPDTGYVQYF.

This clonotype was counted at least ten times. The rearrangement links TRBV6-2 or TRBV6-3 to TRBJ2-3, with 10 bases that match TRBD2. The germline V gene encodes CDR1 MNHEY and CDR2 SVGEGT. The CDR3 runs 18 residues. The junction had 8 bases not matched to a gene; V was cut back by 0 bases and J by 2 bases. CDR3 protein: CASSYSMVAGGHTDTQYF. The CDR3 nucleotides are TGTGCCAGCAGTTACTCGATGGTAGCGGGAGGCCACACAGATACGCAGTATTTT.

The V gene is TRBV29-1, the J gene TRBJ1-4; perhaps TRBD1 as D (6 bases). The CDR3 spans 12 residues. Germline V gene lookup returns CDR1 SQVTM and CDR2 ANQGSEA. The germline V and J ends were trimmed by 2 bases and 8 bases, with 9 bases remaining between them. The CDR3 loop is CSVETTGEKLFF. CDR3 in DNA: TGCAGCGTTGAAACTACAGGGGAAAAACTGTTTTTT.

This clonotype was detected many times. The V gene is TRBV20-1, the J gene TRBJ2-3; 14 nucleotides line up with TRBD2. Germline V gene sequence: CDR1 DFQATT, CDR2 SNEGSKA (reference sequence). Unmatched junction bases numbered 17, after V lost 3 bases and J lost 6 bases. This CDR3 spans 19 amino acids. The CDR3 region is CSARNQPPGLAGVGDTQYF. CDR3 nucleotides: TGCAGTGCTAGGAACCAACCTCCGGGACTAGCGGGAGTCGGGGATACGCAGTATTTT.

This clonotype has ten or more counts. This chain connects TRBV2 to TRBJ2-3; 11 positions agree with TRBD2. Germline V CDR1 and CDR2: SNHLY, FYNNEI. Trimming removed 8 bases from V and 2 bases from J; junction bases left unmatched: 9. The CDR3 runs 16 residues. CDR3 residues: CASLLEGLAVTDTQYF. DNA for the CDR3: TGTGCCAGCCTCCTAGAGGGACTAGCGGTCACAGATACGCAGTATTTT.

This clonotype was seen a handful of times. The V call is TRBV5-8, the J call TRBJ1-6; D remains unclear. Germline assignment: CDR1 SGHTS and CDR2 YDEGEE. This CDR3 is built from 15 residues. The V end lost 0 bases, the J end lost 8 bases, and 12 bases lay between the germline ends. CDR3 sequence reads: CASSLERVGDSPLHF. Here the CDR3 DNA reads TGTGCCAGCAGCTTGGAACGGGTTGGGGATTCACCCCTCCACTTT.

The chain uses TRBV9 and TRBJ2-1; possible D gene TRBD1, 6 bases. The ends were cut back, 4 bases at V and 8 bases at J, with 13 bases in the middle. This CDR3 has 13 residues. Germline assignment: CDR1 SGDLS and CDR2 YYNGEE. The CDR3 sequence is CASSPGDGDEQFF. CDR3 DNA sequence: TGTGCCAGCAGCCCAGGGGACGGCGATGAGCAGTTCTTC.

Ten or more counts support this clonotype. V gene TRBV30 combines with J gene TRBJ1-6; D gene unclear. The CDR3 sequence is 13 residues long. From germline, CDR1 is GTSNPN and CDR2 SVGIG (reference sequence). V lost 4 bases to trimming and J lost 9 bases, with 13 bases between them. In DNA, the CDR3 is TGTGCCTGGACCGGGAGCCGTATTTCACCCCTCCACTTT. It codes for CAWTGSRISPLHF.

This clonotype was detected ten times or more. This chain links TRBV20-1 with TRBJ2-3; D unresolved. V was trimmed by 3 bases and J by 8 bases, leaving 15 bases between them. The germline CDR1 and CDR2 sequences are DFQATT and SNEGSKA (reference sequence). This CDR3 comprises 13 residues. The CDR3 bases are TGCAGTGCTAGGGGTACGGATCTCGCTACGCAGTATTTT. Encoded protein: CSARGTDLATQYF.

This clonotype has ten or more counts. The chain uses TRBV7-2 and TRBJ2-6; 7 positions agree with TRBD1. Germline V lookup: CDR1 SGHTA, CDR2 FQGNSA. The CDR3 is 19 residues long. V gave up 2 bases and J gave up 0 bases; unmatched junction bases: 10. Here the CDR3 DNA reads TGTGCCAGCAGCTTACGGTCCTGGGACAGCCTCTCTGGGGCCAACGTCCTGACTTTC. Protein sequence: CASSLRSWDSLSGANVLTF.

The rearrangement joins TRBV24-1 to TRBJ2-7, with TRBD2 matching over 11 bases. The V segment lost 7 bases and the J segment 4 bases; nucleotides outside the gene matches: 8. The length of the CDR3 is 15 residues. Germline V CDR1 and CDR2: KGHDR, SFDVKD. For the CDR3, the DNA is TGTGCCACCAGCCGCCTAGCGGGAGGCTCTTACGAGCAGTACTTC. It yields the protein CATSRLAGGSYEQYF.

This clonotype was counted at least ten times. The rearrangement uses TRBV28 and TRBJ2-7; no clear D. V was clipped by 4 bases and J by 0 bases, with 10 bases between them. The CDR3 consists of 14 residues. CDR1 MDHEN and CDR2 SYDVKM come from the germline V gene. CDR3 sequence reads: CASSSRMSSYEQYF. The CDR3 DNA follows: TGTGCCAGCAGTTCCCGGATGAGCTCCTACGAGCAGTACTTC.

The CDR3 sequence is CASRQTPRGTMNTEAFF. The CDR3 nucleotides read TGTGCCAGCAGACAAACCCCCAGGGGCACAATGAACACTGAAGCTTTCTTT. The genes are TRBV12-3 or TRBV12-4 and TRBJ1-1, with D tentatively TRBD1 (6 bases). The CDR3 runs 17 residues. Between the trimmed V and J ends, which lost 6 bases and 0 bases, there was a span of 20 bases.

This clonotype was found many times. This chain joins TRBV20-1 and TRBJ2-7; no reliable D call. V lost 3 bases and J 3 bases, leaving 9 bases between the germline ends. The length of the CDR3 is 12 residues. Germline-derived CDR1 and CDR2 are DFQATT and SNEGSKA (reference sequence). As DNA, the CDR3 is TGCAGTGCTAGTATGTCTGGCTACGAGCAGTACTTC. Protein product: CSASMSGYEQYF.

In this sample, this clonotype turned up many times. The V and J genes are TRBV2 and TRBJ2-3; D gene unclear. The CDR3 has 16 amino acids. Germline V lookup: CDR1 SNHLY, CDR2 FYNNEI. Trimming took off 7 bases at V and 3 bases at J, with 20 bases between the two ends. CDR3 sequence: CASTVGINVLTDTQYF. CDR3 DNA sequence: TGTGCCAGCACAGTGGGGATAAACGTACTGACAGATACGCAGTATTTT.

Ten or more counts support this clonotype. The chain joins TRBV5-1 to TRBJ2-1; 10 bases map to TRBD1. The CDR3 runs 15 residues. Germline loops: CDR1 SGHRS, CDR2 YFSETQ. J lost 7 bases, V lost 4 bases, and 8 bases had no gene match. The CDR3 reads CASSDRDRGWNEQFF. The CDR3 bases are TGCGCCAGCAGCGACCGGGACAGGGGCTGGAATGAGCAGTTCTTC.

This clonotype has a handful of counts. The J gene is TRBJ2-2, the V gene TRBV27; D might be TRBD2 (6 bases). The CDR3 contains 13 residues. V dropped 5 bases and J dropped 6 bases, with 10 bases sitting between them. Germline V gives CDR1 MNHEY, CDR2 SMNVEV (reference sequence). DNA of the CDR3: TGTGCCAGCAGTCCGGAGGGCCCCGGGGAGCTGTTTTTT. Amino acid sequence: CASSPEGPGELFF.

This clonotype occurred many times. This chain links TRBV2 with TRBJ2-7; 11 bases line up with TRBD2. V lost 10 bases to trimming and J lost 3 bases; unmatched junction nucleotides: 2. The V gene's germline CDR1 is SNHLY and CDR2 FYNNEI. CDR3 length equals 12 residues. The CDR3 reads CAIGTSGYEQYF. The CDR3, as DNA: TGTGCCATCGGGACTAGCGGCTACGAGCAGTACTTC.

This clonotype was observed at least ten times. The DNA for the CDR3 is TGTGCCAGCAGACAACTAGCGGGAGACACAGATACGCAGTATTTT. Residues: CASRQLAGDTDTQYF. The gene calls are TRBV6-1 and TRBJ2-3; 11 nucleotides match TRBD2. Germline V CDR1 and CDR2: MNHNS, SASEGT. J was trimmed by 2 bases and V by 6 bases; bases with no gene match: 4. CDR3 length: 15 amino acids.